The present TCR beta chain was sequenced within a study of cytomegalovirus exposure and HLA in healthy donors listed by TCRdb under 2017. At the level of the whole study: An earlier analysis of around 600 of the donors reported roughly 270 Gb of sequence data and approximately 110 million unique TCR beta sequences from about 200 million T cells. Roughly 300 gigabases of sequencing data and roughly 80 million unique TCR sequences made up an early release that covered nearly 650 HLA-typed donors. The genetic ancestry cluster associated with self-reported Caucasian donors included roughly four fifths of the 398 genotyped donors. The study was designed to test whether signatures of past pathogen exposure could be identified by cataloging public T cell receptors. The T cell repertoires of around 730 subjects were profiled by immunosequencing and related to cytomegalovirus serostatus. In addition to the first cohort of 666 subjects, a separate validation cohort of approximately 130 different subjects was used. To predict cytomegalovirus infection status, the study brought together high-throughput TCR immunosequencing, statistical association of individual TCRs with disease status, and machine learning. A later analysis re-analyzed previously published TCR beta repertoires from 500 to 700 donors and added high-resolution HLA genotyping to study TCR occurrence patterns. Rather than using new phenotypic data, the later analysis identified candidate immune exposures from TCR beta sequences and from how often those sequences occurred across donors. An earlier analysis of around 540 of the donors applied high-throughput TCR beta sequencing to assess whether each TCR beta V gene segment acted as functional or pseudogenic. Alongside the repertoire data, information on donor age, sex, ethnicity and CMV serostatus was compiled. Genome-wide SNP genotypes for about 65% of the roughly 700 donors were used in a later genetic analysis, which treated that subset as a discovery cohort. All discovery cohort repertoires had been generated using a single sequencing platform. Both class I and class II loci were covered by HLA typing, at four-digit resolution. The number of donors typed differed by locus, with 629-630 for A, B, C, DRB1 and DQB1, roughly 550 for DQA1, 606 for DPA1, and 472 for DPB1. Five DR-DQ haplotypes were treated as single units for association and clustering because of strong linkage in the cohort. Among some 410 genotyped donors of the cohort, an average of roughly 230,000 unique TCR beta nucleotide sequences was sequenced per donor, of which about 19% were non-productive.

In its sample, this clone was seen a few times. Its antigen remains undetermined. No much larger clone is present one base from it, and per-base qualities are unavailable. Points the paper makes about the study in general: The sequencing pipeline was judged likely to have produced a cluster of highly shared sequence variants as a technical artifact. Several of the top co-occurrence clusters appeared to be linked to parvovirus B19, influenza, CMV and Epstein-Barr virus, according to a later analysis. Because counts were too low, 15 to 20 rarely observed V segments, including chromosome 9 orphons, were left out of the earlier analysis of about 500 of the donors. Sequencing depth was assumed to be roughly uniform across donors in the presence/absence analyses, though that assumption may not hold. In a later genetic analysis, a missense DCLRE1C variant was associated with V-gene and J-gene trimming of TCR beta chains, and the association was replicated in an independent cohort. A later analysis found that TCR association rates varied across HLA loci, with DRB1 alleles showing the most associated TCRs and HLA-C alleles the fewest. Assigning TCR associations to individual alleles was difficult when HLA alleles, especially DR and DQ, strongly co-occurred. A further reported finding was that TCR beta sequences accurately predicted the HLA-A and HLA-B alleles for most subjects in the first cohort. Only TCR beta chains were sequenced in this cohort, and the absence of alpha or paired-chain data limited detectable features. In a later analysis, 16,951 TCR beta sequences were associated with specific HLA alleles at a false discovery rate of 0.05. The study gave a list of 150 to 200 TCR beta chains associated with cytomegalovirus. According to a later genetic analysis, donors in an Asian-associated ancestry cluster had fewer N-insertions in productive TCRs than the approximately 630-donor mean. The classifier was reported to diagnose cytomegalovirus status with high specificity and sensitivity in both the original cohort and the validation cohort. Broadly in line with IMGT annotations, most TCR beta V segments showed up in productive rearrangements about 90% or about 30% of the time in an earlier analysis of 587 of the donors. Linkage disequilibrium might explain the correlated functional status among segregating V segments, but an unknown experimental factor could not be excluded. In a later analysis, HLA-associated TCR beta chains were found to be more clonally expanded and to have lower generation probabilities than equally common non-associated chains. Some IMGT-functional V segments, including TRBV6-2 and TRBV6-3, could not be distinguished by the 87-base-pair reads and were therefore excluded. HLA typing was unavailable for some donors at each locus, so association tests used only the typed subset. In vitro tests confirmed that a few of the cytomegalovirus-associated TCR beta chains recognize cytomegalovirus antigens. CMV serostatus was the only immune exposure information available for the cohort. The authors suggested that the approach could potentially be generalized to other disease states and immunological phenotypes. Most TCR sequences were observed very rarely across donors, whereas some public TCRs were present in many individuals. In a later analysis, most CMV-associated TCR beta chains were found to appear HLA-restricted, with HLA associations seemingly driven largely by CMV exposure.

Taken from the germline V gene, the CDR1 and CDR2 loops are MNHEY and SVGAGI. The CDR3 goes from the cysteine to the phenylalanine over 15 residues. Just the 45-base CDR3 DNA is kept, in frame starting at base 1. Ends trimmed: V by 4 bases, J by 7 bases; bases unmatched to a gene: 10. To prepare the library, the immunoSEQ multiplex PCR assay was applied. For the multiplex PCR, a mixture combining 60 forward primers for TCR Vbeta segments and 13 reverse primers for TCR Jbeta segments was used. The CDR3 region of rearranged TCR beta genes was amplified from genomic DNA with a multiplex PCR assay. The amplified TCR beta libraries were sequenced on the Illumina HiSeq System as 87-base-pair reads. In the paper's pipeline: In a later analysis, tens of millions of unique TCR beta chains were counted across the roughly 610 repertoires, and roughly 9.9 million of these chains were shared by at least two donors. Raw reads were error-corrected and collapsed into unique sequences with a nearest-neighbor algorithm that merged closely related sequences to remove PCR and sequencing errors. To assign V, D and J gene segments, CDR3 sequences were aligned to IMGT reference sequences. For a sequence to be retained, a match of at least six nucleotides was required to both a V gene segment and a J gene segment. A rearrangement counted as productive if the CDR3 had no stop codons and remained in frame with V and J, and every other rearrangement counted as non-productive. CDR3 was defined by IMGT convention, running from the second conserved V-encoded cysteine to the conserved J-encoded phenylalanine. In an earlier analysis of around 540 of the donors, sequences lacking an unambiguous match to a single V gene segment were excluded. An earlier analysis of 587 of the donors classified V segments as functional when productive rearrangements were above 56.7% and as segregating when the standard deviation between donors was above 5%. A statistical classification framework was developed to diagnose cytomegalovirus status using the catalog of TCR beta chain sequences. In a later analysis, V and J genes were assigned by comparing TCR nucleotide sequences against IMGT/GENE-DB human TR gene sequences. A later analysis assigned CDR3 sequences and most-parsimonious VDJ recombination scenarios with the TCRdist pipeline. In a later analysis, each TCR beta chain was defined by its CDR3 amino acid sequence together with its V-gene family, and reads without a unique V-gene family were excluded. A later analysis removed several hundred highly shared, low-generation-probability nucleotide sequences to deal with suspected cross-contamination and a sequencing artifact. In a later analysis, a clonal expansion index was calculated for each public chain from normalized within-repertoire ranks of inferred template counts. A later analysis computed generation probabilities with a VDJ recombination model fitted to out-of-frame rearrangements, and checked the results against IGoR. Hypergeometric tests were used in a later analysis to score TCR-TCR, TCR-HLA and TCR-CMV co-occurrence, with a repertoire-size bias correction applied to the TCR pairs. A later analysis estimated false discovery rates by permuting HLA or CMV assignments 20 times. A later analysis grouped co-occurring TCRs with DBSCAN, adding TCRdist sequence similarity when clustering within HLA-allele-positive subsets. Repertoires with fewer than 30,000 or more than 120,000 public chains were left out of co-occurrence clustering, as were a few repertoires with anomalous nucleotide sharing. TCRdb provides this immuneACCESS table in a form limited to in-frame rearrangements. Some clones are lacking; in checked studies, under half of them reflect an unresolved V gene, and why the rest are absent is not known. Clone size and V and J calls were adopted from that table, with D and trimming inferred from the DNA. The sample contains about 180,000 clones, around 80% of them found a single time. Roughly 13% of the sample lies in the top ten.

The cohort consisted of approximately 690 healthy bone marrow donors. At the time of sampling, every cohort member was nominally healthy, though immune exposures that went unrecorded were likely present. The donor tested CMV seropositive and was one of the 289 seropositive cohort members. Every donor gave a peripheral blood sample, and the peripheral blood mononuclear cells from that sample were used for TCR beta sequencing. The Qiagen DNeasy Blood Extraction Kit was used to extract genomic DNA from the blood cell samples. The sequence links TRBV6-5 to TRBJ2-1, with 7 junctional bases fitting TRBD1. The source is a woman in her forties or fifties in good health and CMV-seropositive. Sequenced input: PBMCs. CDR3 region: CASSSGTENWNEQFF. The sequenced DNA is TGTGCCAGCAGTTCCGGGACAGAGAATTGGAATGAGCAGTTCTTC.